This entry lists 20 T cell receptor beta chains sequenced from one sample in a study of T cells in Graves' hyperthyroidism and ophthalmopathy. Amplification targeted TCR beta CDR3 regions from RNA transcripts. HTBI primers were employed in a first-round RT-PCR of the TCR CDR3. TCRdb reprocessed the multiplex PCR reads with MiXCR, giving one entry per CDR3 protein. The sample holds just over 550,000 distinct CDR3 sequences, more than 45% seen once. Sequenced input: peripheral blood or thyroid tissue (not recorded which). The receptors here all came from a woman between 18 and 29 years old with Graves' hyperthyroidism.

Written as DNA, the CDR3 is TGTGCCAGCAGTGGTAGAGGCTCTGGGGCCAACGTCCTGACTTTC. Amino acids: CASSGRGSGANVLTF. The rearrangement joins TRBV2 to TRBJ2-6; D remains ambiguous. The CDR3 spans 15 residues. Germline V gene sequence: CDR1 SNHLY, CDR2 FYNNEI. The V end was cut by 4 bases, the J end by 0 bases, with 7 bases between.

This clonotype was seen at least ten times. This chain uses TRBV2 with TRBJ1-2; possible D gene TRBD1, 6 bases. Trimming stripped 6 bases from V and 0 bases from J, with 14 bases between. Germline V lookup: CDR1 SNHLY, CDR2 FYNNEI. The CDR3 sequence is 15 residues long. The CDR3 is CASRDIRGTNYGYTF. CDR3 nucleotides: TGTGCCAGCAGGGACATCAGGGGAACTAACTATGGCTACACCTTC.

The V and J genes are TRBV7-2 and TRBJ2-5; 8 positions agree with TRBD1. The CDR3 is 14 residues long. Germline V CDR1 and CDR2: SGHTA, FQGNSA. The CDR3 sequence: CAQDRATLQETQYF. For the CDR3, the DNA is TGTGCTCAGGACAGGGCCACCCTCCAAGAGACCCAGTACTTC.

The chain combines TRBV7-8 with TRBJ2-7; 8 nucleotides match TRBD1. With V trimmed by 5 bases and J by 2 bases, 17 bases remained unmatched. CDR1 is SGHVS and CDR2 is FQNEAQ in the germline V gene. The CDR3 extends over 18 amino acids. CDR3 residues: CASSLLGTDRDLTYEQYF. DNA of the CDR3: TGTGCCAGCAGCCTACTGGGCACGGACAGGGACCTAACCTACGAGCAGTACTTC.

This chain joins TRBV5-1 and TRBJ2-7; 11 nucleotides line up with TRBD2. Germline assignment: CDR1 SGHRS and CDR2 YFSETQ. The CDR3 spans 14 residues. Losses at the gene ends were 3 bases for V and 7 bases for J; bases not matched to a gene: 6. In DNA form, the CDR3 reads TGCGCCAGCAGCTCACTAGCGGGAGTAAAAGAGCAGTACTTC. This sequence encodes CASSSLAGVKEQYF. The entire variable domain, with the rest obtained from reference TRBV5-1 and TRBJ2-7, is as follows: KAGVTQTPRYLIKTRGQQVTLSCSPISGHRSVSWYQQTPGQGLQFLFEYFSETQRNKGNFPGRFSGRQFSNSRSEMNVSTLELGDSALYLCASSSLAGVKEQYFGPGTRLTVT.

The rearrangement links TRBV7-9 to TRBJ1-1; tentative D call: TRBD1 (6 bases). The germline V gene encodes CDR1 SEHNR and CDR2 FQNEAQ (reference sequence). This CDR3 contains 14 residues. V shed 8 bases and J shed 0 bases, with 13 bases lying between them. CDR3 DNA: TGTGCCAGCTCACCACCAGGGGTGAACACTGAAGCTTTCTTT. Its translation: CASSPPGVNTEAFF.

This clonotype came up a few times. The V and J genes are TRBV5-6 and TRBJ1-1; no definite D call. This CDR3 has 14 residues. Trimming shortened V by 7 bases and J by 0 bases, and 13 bases separated the two germline ends. Germline values: CDR1 SGHDT, CDR2 YYEEEE. The CDR3 spells CASGPWTVNTEAFF. CDR3 sequence (DNA): TGTGCCAGCGGACCATGGACGGTGAACACTGAAGCTTTCTTT. Drawing the rest from reference TRBV5-6 and TRBJ1-1, the complete variable domain is DAGVTQSPTHLIKTRGQQVTLRCSPKSGHDTVSWYQQALGQGPQFIFQYYEEEERQRGNFPDRFSGHQFPNYSSELNVNALLLGDSALYLCASGPWTVNTEAFFGQGTRLTVV.

The chain couples TRBV6-6 to TRBJ2-7, with D unresolved. The germline V gene has CDR1 MNHNY and CDR2 SVGAGI (reference sequence). This CDR3 region has 12 residues. V was pared by 1 base and J by 6 bases, with 7 bases between. The CDR3 nucleotides are TGTGCCAGCAGTTACTGGGTCTCCGAGCAGTACTTC. Amino acid sequence: CASSYWVSEQYF.

This chain links TRBV2 with TRBJ1-1; D is ambiguous. V lost 5 bases and J 4 bases, leaving 23 bases between the germline ends. Germline V gives CDR1 SNHLY, CDR2 FYNNEI. CDR3 length equals 17 residues. DNA of the CDR3: TGTGCCAGCAGTTTCCGCCCGCCTACGCAGGTTGGCACTGAAGCTTTCTTT. It translates to CASSFRPPTQVGTEAFF.

This clonotype occurred a few times. Here the CDR3 reads CASSWTSGSNTGELFF. The CDR3 DNA sequence: TGTGCCAGCAGCTGGACTAGCGGGAGCAACACCGGGGAGCTGTTTTTT. The rearrangement links TRBV7-8 to TRBJ2-2; 13 bases agree with TRBD2. The germline gives CDR1 SGHVS, CDR2 FQNEAQ. The CDR3 spans 16 residues. The V segment lost 4 bases and the J segment 2 bases; nucleotides outside the gene matches: 1.

The chain uses TRBV5-1 and TRBJ2-7; D is uncertain. V gave up 0 bases and J gave up 5 bases, with 6 bases separating them. There are 12 residues in the CDR3. CDR1 and CDR2 (germline): SGHRS, YFSETQ. CDR3 loop: CASSLGYNEQYF. The CDR3 nucleotides are TGCGCCAGCAGCTTGGGATACAACGAGCAGTACTTC.

The V gene is TRBV15, the J gene TRBJ2-2; TRBD1 agrees at 11 bases. The CDR3 totals 14 residues. Germline V lookup: CDR1 LNHNV, CDR2 YYDKDF (reference sequence). Trimming removed 10 bases from V and 0 bases from J; junction bases left unmatched: 1. CDR3 bases: TGTGCCAAGGGACAGGGGGCGAACACCGGGGAGCTGTTTTTT. As protein: CAKGQGANTGELFF.

This chain uses TRBV7-9 with TRBJ2-7; the match to TRBD1 covers 7 bases. Germline V CDR1 and CDR2: SEHNR, FQNEAQ (reference sequence). The CDR3 is 16 amino acids. Trimming cost V 1 base and J 6 bases; bases outside gene matches: 12. CDR3 nucleotide sequence: TGTGCCAGCAGCTTAGAAGACAGGGTCCCTTGGTCCGAGCAGTACTTC. Translating it yields CASSLEDRVPWSEQYF. Looking up the rest from reference TRBV7-9 and TRBJ2-7 gives the full variable domain: DTGVSQNPRHKITKRGQNVTFRCDPISEHNRLYWYRQTLGQGPEFLTYFQNEAQLEKSRLLSDRFSAERPKGSFSTLEIQRTEQGDSAMYLCASSLEDRVPWSEQYFGPGTRLTVT.

This clonotype was seen only once. The genes are TRBV10-3 and TRBJ1-2; D unresolved. V was pared by 10 bases and J by 4 bases, with 13 bases between. The CDR3 is 12 amino acids. CDR1 and CDR2 (germline): ENHRY, SYGVKD. CDR3 residues: CATYRELYGYTF. CDR3 DNA: TGTGCCACCTACCGGGAACTCTATGGCTACACCTTC.

This clonotype was recorded a few times. This chain uses TRBV7-9 with TRBJ2-7; D may be TRBD2 (5 bases). Germline CDR1 is SEHNR and CDR2 is FQNEAQ (reference sequence). CDR3 size: 13 residues. The germline V and J ends were trimmed by 5 bases and 9 bases, with 17 bases remaining between them. Written as DNA, the CDR3 is TGTGCCAGCAGCCCACTCGGAGGACGTTCGCAGTACTTC. Its translation: CASSPLGGRSQYF.

J is TRBJ2-7 and V is TRBV15; no reliable D call. Germline CDR1 reads LNHNV; CDR2 reads YYDKDF (reference sequence). The CDR3 loop spans 14 amino acids. V lost 3 bases and J 2 bases, leaving 11 bases between the germline ends. The CDR3 DNA follows: TGTGCCACCAGCAGGGCGGACGTAACCTACGAGCAGTACTTC. Its translation: CATSRADVTYEQYF.

In its sample, this clonotype was seen a few times. The chain has TRBV12-3 or TRBV12-4 and TRBJ2-7; 8 nucleotides match TRBD1. The CDR3 consists of 15 residues. V shed 6 bases and J 2 bases; nucleotides not matched to a gene: 9. CDR3 nucleotide sequence: TGTGCCAGCAGCCGTGGACAGGGTAGTACCTACGAGCAGTACTTC. Amino acid sequence: CASSRGQGSTYEQYF.

This clonotype was seen repeatedly, ten times or more. The rearrangement joins TRBV19 to TRBJ1-1, with TRBD1 identical over 9 bases. CDR1 LNHDA and CDR2 SQIVND come from the germline V gene (reference sequence). The CDR3 is 13 amino acids. Unmatched junction bases numbered 9, after V lost 4 bases and J lost 12 bases. The CDR3 reads CASSTWTGAETFF. As DNA, the CDR3 is TGTGCCAGTAGTACGTGGACAGGGGCCGAGACTTTCTTT. Filled out from reference TRBV19 and TRBJ1-1, the complete variable domain reads DGGITQSPKYLFRKEGQNVTLSCEQNLNHDAMYWYRQDPGQGLRLIYYSQIVNDFQKGDIAEGYSVSREKKESFPLTVTSAQKNPTAFYLCASSTWTGAETFFGQGTRLTVV.

The CDR3, as DNA: TGTGCCAGCAGCGGGGGACAGGCTACGAACACTGAAGCTTTCTTT. This sequence encodes CASSGGQATNTEAFF. The chain joins TRBV13 to TRBJ1-1, with 8 bases identical to TRBD1. There are 15 residues in the CDR3. The germline CDR1 and CDR2 sequences are PRHDT and FYEKMQ (reference sequence). V dropped 5 bases and J dropped 1; count of bases not matched to a gene: 6.

The chain couples TRBV30 to TRBJ1-1; no reliable D call. Trimming took off 5 bases at V and 3 bases at J, with 7 bases between the two ends. The CDR3 contains 11 residues. Looked up from germline, CDR1 is GTSNPN and CDR2 is SVGIG (reference sequence). The CDR3 DNA reads as TGTGCCTGGCTTAGGTACACTGAAGCTTTCTTT. This codes for CAWLRYTEAFF.